This T cell receptor beta chain was sequenced in a study of radiation and T cells in renal cell carcinoma. Study observations and caveats: Top tumor clonotypes rose in blood 2 weeks post-radiation, then contracted.

As for time point: blood 4 weeks post-SBRT, at nephrectomy. Treatment defined: 15 Gy SBRT to primary tumor, nephrectomy 4 weeks later. Nephrectomy followed 15 Gy stereotactic body radiation by 4 weeks. The table came from immunoSEQ multiplex PCR; TCRdb's copy has only in-frame clones and leaves some out. The repertoire holds 150,000 or so clones, with about 87% as singletons. A note on this clone: Its antigen is as yet unknown.

The CDR3 runs to 13 residues. J was trimmed by 7 bases and V by 6 bases; bases with no gene match: 4. Germline assignment: CDR1 SNHLY and CDR2 FYNNEI. The chain combines TRBV2 with TRBJ2-1; 9 positions match TRBD1. This specimen was blood, taken from a patient whose treatment included radiotherapy and nephrectomy. This TCR came from a woman in her forties or fifties with renal cell carcinoma. CDR3 nucleotide sequence: TGTGCCAGCAGGGGACAGGGTGAAAATGAGCAGTTCTTC. Translation gives CASRGQGENEQFF.